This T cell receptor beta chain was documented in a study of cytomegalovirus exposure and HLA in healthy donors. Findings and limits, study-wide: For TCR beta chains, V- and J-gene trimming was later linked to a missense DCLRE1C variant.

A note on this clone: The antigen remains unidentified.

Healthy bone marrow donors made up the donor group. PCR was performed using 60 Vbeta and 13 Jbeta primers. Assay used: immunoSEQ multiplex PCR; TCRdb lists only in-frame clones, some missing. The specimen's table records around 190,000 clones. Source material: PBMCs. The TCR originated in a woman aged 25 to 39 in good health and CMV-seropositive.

Here the CDR3 reads CASSLRGRDGYTF. The CDR3 region has the DNA TGTGCCAGCAGCTTGAGGGGGCGGGATGGCTACACCTTC. V usage is TRBV5-6 and J usage is TRBJ1-2; 7 nucleotides align to TRBD1. With 1 base clipped from V and 6 bases from J, the junction kept 3 bases outside the gene matches. Germline V gene data show CDR1 as SGHDT and CDR2 as YYEEEE. The CDR3 runs 13 residues.